This TCR beta chain was captured by sequencing in a study of T cell repertoires in cytomegalovirus infection. Study-level points and caveats: Dominating the ex vivo response were HLA-C-restricted CMV-specific TCR beta clonotypes. Summed frequency of shared TCR beta families picked out CMV carriers who also had the relevant HLA.

Per the germline V gene, CDR1 is MNHEY and CDR2 is SMNVEV (reference sequence). Trimming cost V 3 bases and J 1 base, with 9 bases left between them. The CDR3 extends over 14 amino acids. In TCRdb, the reads were re-called with MiXCR into one record per CDR3 protein. The sample lists some 71,000 distinct CDR3 sequences, 25% to 30% occurring once. This clonotype appeared once. Its antigen remains unknown. This chain joins TRBV27 and TRBJ1-2; TRBD1 is a possible D gene (5 bases). Material: CD8+ T cells from cultured PBMCs, obtained from culture after CMV antigen stimulation. The clonotype comes from a human donor in good health (CMV status not recorded). Some clones in this sample may be carry-over from other donors' samples. CDR3 protein: CASSFSGRNYGYTF. The CDR3 nucleotides read TGTGCCAGCAGTTTTTCGGGGCGTAACTATGGCTACACCTTC.